These T cell receptor beta chains were read from a single sample in a study of shared clonotypes between healthy human individuals. Sequenced by immunoSEQ multiplex PCR; TCRdb stores in-frame clones only, minus some. Of under 2.5 million clones listed, 92% are singletons. The specimen sequenced was naive CD4+ T cells from PBMCs. The receptor set was obtained from a man aged 18 to 29 in good health. Some clones in this sample may be carry-over from other donors' samples. The CDR3 runs from the conserved cysteine through the conserved F or W. Each record gives: CDR3 protein, CDR3 DNA, D gene, clone size, J gene, V gene. A D gene is named only where the DNA matches it firmly. Clone size appears in some rows only: once, few, many, or a class for an expanded clone.

CASTRTSGTGELFF,TGTGCCAGCACTCGGACTAGCGGCACCGGGGAGCTGTTTTTT,TRBD2,.,TRBJ2-2,TRBV2
CASSPTGAETQYF,TGTGCCAGCTCACCTACAGGGGCGGAGACCCAGTACTTC,TRBD1,.,TRBJ2-5,TRBV18
CASNHRINTIYF,TGTGCCAGCAATCACAGAATAAACACCATATATTTT,.,.,TRBJ1-3,TRBV6-1
CASSPRQRRPEKLFF,TGTGCCAGCAGCCCGCGACAGAGGCGTCCGGAAAAACTGTTTTTT,.,.,TRBJ1-4,TRBV14
CAWLTGGSNTGELFF,TGTGCCTGGTTGACAGGGGGCAGCAACACCGGGGAGCTGTTTTTT,TRBD1,.,TRBJ2-2,TRBV30
CASSSSDGEAFF,TGTGCCAGCAGCTCCTCCGACGGTGAAGCTTTCTTT,.,.,TRBJ1-1,TRBV7-9
CASSFQDRSSYEQYF,TGTGCCAGCAGCTTCCAGGACAGGTCGAGCTACGAGCAGTACTTC,TRBD1,.,TRBJ2-7,TRBV11-1
CASSMRTENTEAFF,TGTGCCAGTAGTATGAGGACAGAGAACACTGAAGCTTTCTTT,.,.,TRBJ1-1,TRBV19
CASSLGLGDEQYF,TGTGCCAGCAGCTTAGGCCTGGGGGACGAGCAGTACTTC,.,.,TRBJ2-7,TRBV7-2
CAISMGGTEAFF,TGTGCCATCAGCATGGGAGGTACTGAAGCTTTCTTT,.,few,TRBJ1-1,TRBV10-3
CASSLIAGGTEKLFF,TGCGCCAGCAGCTTAATAGCAGGGGGCACTGAAAAACTGTTTTTT,TRBD1,.,TRBJ1-4,TRBV5-1
CASRQESVDTEAFF,TGTGCCAGCAGACAGGAATCAGTAGACACTGAAGCTTTCTTT,.,.,TRBJ1-1,TRBV6-4
CATSRGQSQEKLFF,TGTGCCACCAGCAGGGGACAGTCCCAGGAAAAACTGTTTTTT,TRBD1,.,TRBJ1-4,TRBV15
CASNQGTANEKLFF,TGCGCCAGCAACCAGGGTACGGCTAATGAAAAACTGTTTTTT,.,.,TRBJ1-4,TRBV5-1
CSVEDLDRSGAFF,TGCAGCGTTGAAGACCTGGACAGGAGCGGGGCTTTCTTT,TRBD1,few,TRBJ1-1,TRBV29-1
CASSQGEGHPRGYEQYF,TGTGCCAGCAGCCAAGGAGAGGGACACCCGCGGGGTTACGAGCAGTACTTC,.,.,TRBJ2-7,TRBV14
CASRSMTGATNYGYTF,TGTGCCAGCAGGTCGATGACAGGGGCCACTAACTATGGCTACACCTTC,TRBD1,.,TRBJ1-2,TRBV5-4
CTWGYRGLEKLFF,TGTACCTGGGGTTACAGGGGTTTGGAAAAACTGTTTTTT,TRBD1,once,TRBJ1-4,TRBV30
CASSQGQGYGYTF,TGTGCCAGCTCACAGGGACAGGGCTATGGCTACACCTTC,TRBD1,few,TRBJ1-2,TRBV18
CASSMGSRGATEAFF,TGTGCCAGCAGCATGGGATCCAGAGGGGCCACTGAAGCTTTCTTT,.,.,TRBJ1-1,TRBV11-3
CASTGLAEETQYF,TGTGCCAGTACCGGACTAGCGGAAGAGACCCAGTACTTC,TRBD2,.,TRBJ2-5,TRBV28
CASSLFGGSSYNEQFF,TGTGCCAGCAGCTTATTCGGCGGGAGCTCCTACAATGAGCAGTTCTTC,TRBD2,.,TRBJ2-1,TRBV11-3
CASSPGQGPQETQYF,TGTGCCAGCAGCCCTGGACAGGGACCCCAAGAGACCCAGTACTTC,TRBD1,.,TRBJ2-5,TRBV5-5
CASSQDRSTGELFF,TGCGCCAGCAGCCAAGATCGGAGCACCGGGGAGCTGTTTTTT,.,.,TRBJ2-2,TRBV4-3
CASTKIDGSSYNEQFF,TGTGCCAGCACCAAAATAGACGGAAGCTCCTACAATGAGCAGTTCTTC,.,.,TRBJ2-1,TRBV11-2
CASSITTGHRETQYF,TGTGCCAGTAGTATCACCACGGGACACAGGGAGACCCAGTACTTC,.,.,TRBJ2-5,TRBV19
CASSQRQGRTEAFF,TGCGCCAGCAGCCAAAGGCAGGGGAGGACTGAAGCTTTCTTT,.,.,TRBJ1-1,TRBV4-3
CASSLAIQQGGQETQYF,TGTGCCAGCAGCTTAGCAATCCAACAGGGGGGACAAGAGACCCAGTACTTC,TRBD1,.,TRBJ2-5,TRBV11-2
CASSRTGTGGYNEQFF,TGCGCCAGCAGCCGGACCGGGACAGGGGGCTACAATGAGCAGTTCTTC,TRBD1,once,TRBJ2-1,TRBV5-1
CSVEDRQGAREQYF,TGCAGCGTTGAAGATCGACAGGGGGCTCGGGAGCAGTACTTC,TRBD1,.,TRBJ2-7,TRBV29-1
CAISTGHMGYEQYF,TGTGCCATCAGTACAGGGCACATGGGCTACGAGCAGTACTTC,.,.,TRBJ2-7,TRBV10-3
CASSPPGSVPDTQYF,TGTGCCAGCAGCCCACCGGGGAGTGTCCCAGATACGCAGTATTTT,.,.,TRBJ2-3,TRBV11-2
CASSEVPGQGLGYTF,TGTGCCAGCAGCGAGGTACCGGGACAGGGACTTGGCTACACCTTC,TRBD1,.,TRBJ1-2,TRBV9
CASSPGYNIGGTEAFF,TGCGCCAGCAGCCCAGGATACAACATCGGGGGCACTGAAGCTTTCTTT,.,.,TRBJ1-1,TRBV5-1
CASSMSMFNYGYTF,TGCGCCAGCAGCATGTCGATGTTCAACTATGGCTACACCTTC,.,.,TRBJ1-2,TRBV5-1
CASSPPSGQGPTRNEQFF,TGTGCCAGCTCACCACCGTCGGGTCAGGGGCCAACTAGGAATGAGCAGTTCTTC,.,.,TRBJ2-1,TRBV18
CASSLVRVQNTEAFF,TGTGCCAGCAGTTTAGTCAGGGTACAGAACACTGAAGCTTTCTTT,.,once,TRBJ1-1,TRBV28
CASSQAWQGEAFF,TGTGCCAGCAGCCAAGCCTGGCAGGGTGAAGCTTTCTTT,.,.,TRBJ1-1,TRBV14
CASSQESTAGGSTNEKLFF,TGTGCCAGCAGCCAAGAGAGCACGGCAGGGGGGTCGACCAATGAAAAACTGTTTTTT,TRBD1,.,TRBJ1-4,TRBV4-2